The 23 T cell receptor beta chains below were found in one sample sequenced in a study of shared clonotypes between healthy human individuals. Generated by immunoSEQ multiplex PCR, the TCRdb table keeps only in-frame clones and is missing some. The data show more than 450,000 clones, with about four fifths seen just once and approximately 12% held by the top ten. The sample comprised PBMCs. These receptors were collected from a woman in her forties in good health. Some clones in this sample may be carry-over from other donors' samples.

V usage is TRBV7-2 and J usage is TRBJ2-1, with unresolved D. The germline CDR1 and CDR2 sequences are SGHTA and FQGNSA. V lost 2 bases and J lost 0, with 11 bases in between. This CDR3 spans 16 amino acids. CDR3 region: CASSLQPASSYNEQFF. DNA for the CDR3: TGTGCCAGCAGCTTACAGCCCGCGAGCTCCTACAATGAGCAGTTCTTC. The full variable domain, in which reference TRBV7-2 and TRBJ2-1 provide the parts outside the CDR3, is GAGVSQSPSNKVTEKGKDVELRCDPISGHTALYWYRQSLGQGLEFLIYFQGNSAPDKSGLPSDRFSAERTGGSVSTLTIQRTQQEDSAVYLCASSLQPASSYNEQFFGPGTRLTVL.

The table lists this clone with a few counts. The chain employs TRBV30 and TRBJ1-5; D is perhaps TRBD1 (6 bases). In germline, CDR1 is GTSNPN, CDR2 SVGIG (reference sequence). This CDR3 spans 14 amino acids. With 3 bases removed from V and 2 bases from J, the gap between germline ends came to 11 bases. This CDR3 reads CAWRQGGGNQPQHF. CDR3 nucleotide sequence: TGTGCCTGGAGACAGGGTGGAGGCAATCAGCCCCAGCATTTT.

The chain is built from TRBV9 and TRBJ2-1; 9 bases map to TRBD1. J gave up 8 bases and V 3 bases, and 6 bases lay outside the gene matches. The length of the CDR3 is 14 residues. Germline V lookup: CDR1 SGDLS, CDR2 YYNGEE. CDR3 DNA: TGTGCCAGCAGCGAATGGGACAGGGTTGATGAGCAGTTCTTC. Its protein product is CASSEWDRVDEQFF.

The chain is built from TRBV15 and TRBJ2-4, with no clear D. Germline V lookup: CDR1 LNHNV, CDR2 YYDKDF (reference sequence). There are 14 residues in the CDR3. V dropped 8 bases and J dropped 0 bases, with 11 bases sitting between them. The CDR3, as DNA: TGTGCCACCGCCTACTCTTTAGCCAAAAACATTCAGTACTTC. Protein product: CATAYSLAKNIQYF.

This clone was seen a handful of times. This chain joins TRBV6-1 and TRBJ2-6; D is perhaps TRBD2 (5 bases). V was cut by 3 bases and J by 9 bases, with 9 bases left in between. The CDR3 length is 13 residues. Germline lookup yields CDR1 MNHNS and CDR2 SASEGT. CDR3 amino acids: CASSDSGINVLTF. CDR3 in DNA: TGTGCCAGCAGTGATTCGGGGATCAACGTCCTGACTTTC.

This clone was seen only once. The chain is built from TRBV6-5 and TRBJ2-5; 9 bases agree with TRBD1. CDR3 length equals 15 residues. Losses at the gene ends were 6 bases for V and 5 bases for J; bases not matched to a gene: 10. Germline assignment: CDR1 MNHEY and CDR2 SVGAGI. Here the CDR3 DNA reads TGTGCCAGCAGCGCCGGGGACAGGGTTGGGGAGACCCAGTACTTC. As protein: CASSAGDRVGETQYF.

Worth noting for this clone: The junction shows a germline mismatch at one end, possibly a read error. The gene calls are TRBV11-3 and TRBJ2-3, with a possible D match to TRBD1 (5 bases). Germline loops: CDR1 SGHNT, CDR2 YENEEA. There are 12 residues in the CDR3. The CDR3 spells CASSLVVRVWHF. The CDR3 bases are TGTGCCAGCAGCTTAGTTGTCAGGGTTTGGCATTTT.

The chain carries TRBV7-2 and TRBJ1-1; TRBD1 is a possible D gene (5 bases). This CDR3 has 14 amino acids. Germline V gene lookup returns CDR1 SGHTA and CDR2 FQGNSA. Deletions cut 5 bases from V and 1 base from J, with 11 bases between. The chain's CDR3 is CASSAGTRNTEAFF. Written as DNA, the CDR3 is TGTGCCAGCAGCGCAGGGACTCGGAACACTGAAGCTTTCTTT. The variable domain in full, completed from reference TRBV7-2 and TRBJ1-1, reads GAGVSQSPSNKVTEKGKDVELRCDPISGHTALYWYRQSLGQGLEFLIYFQGNSAPDKSGLPSDRFSAERTGGSVSTLTIQRTQQEDSAVYLCASSAGTRNTEAFFGQGTRLTVV.

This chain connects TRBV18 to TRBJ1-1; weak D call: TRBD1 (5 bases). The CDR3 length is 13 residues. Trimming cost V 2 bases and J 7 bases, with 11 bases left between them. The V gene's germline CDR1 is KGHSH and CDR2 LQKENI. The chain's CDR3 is CASSPMRDSEAFF. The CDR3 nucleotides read TGTGCCAGCTCACCAATGAGAGACAGTGAAGCTTTCTTT.

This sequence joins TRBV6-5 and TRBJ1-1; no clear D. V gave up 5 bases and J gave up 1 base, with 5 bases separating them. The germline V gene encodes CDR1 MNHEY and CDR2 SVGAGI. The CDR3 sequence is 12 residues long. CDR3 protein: CASSNPNTEAFF. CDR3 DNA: TGTGCCAGCAGTAACCCGAACACTGAAGCTTTCTTT.

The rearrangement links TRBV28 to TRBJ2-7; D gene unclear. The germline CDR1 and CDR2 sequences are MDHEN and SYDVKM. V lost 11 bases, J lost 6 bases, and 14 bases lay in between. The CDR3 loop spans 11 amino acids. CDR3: CAALMVCEQYF. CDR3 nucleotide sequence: TGTGCCGCCCTAATGGTTTGCGAGCAGTACTTC.

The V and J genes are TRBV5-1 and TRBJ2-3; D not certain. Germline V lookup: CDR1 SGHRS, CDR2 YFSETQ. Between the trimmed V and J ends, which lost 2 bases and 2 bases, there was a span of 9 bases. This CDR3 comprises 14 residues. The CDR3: CASSFWENTDTQYF. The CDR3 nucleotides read TGCGCCAGCAGCTTTTGGGAAAACACAGATACGCAGTATTTT.

CDR3 region: CASSLRLTYEQYF. CDR3 bases: TGTGCCAGCAGCTTAAGACTCACCTACGAGCAGTACTTC. This chain uses TRBV7-2 with TRBJ2-7; D gene unclear. The CDR3 is 13 amino acids. Germline V gene data show CDR1 as SGHTA and CDR2 as FQGNSA. V was pared by 2 bases and J by 2 bases, with 7 bases between. Looking up the rest from reference TRBV7-2 and TRBJ2-7 gives the full variable domain: GAGVSQSPSNKVTEKGKDVELRCDPISGHTALYWYRQSLGQGLEFLIYFQGNSAPDKSGLPSDRFSAERTGGSVSTLTIQRTQQEDSAVYLCASSLRLTYEQYFGPGTRLTVT.

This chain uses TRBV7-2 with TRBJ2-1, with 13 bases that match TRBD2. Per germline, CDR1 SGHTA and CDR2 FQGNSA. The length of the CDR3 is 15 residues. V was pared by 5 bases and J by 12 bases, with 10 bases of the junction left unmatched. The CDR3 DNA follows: TGTGCCAGCAGCCCTACTAGCGGGAGGGCCGGAGGGCAGTTCTTC. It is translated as CASSPTSGRAGGQFF.

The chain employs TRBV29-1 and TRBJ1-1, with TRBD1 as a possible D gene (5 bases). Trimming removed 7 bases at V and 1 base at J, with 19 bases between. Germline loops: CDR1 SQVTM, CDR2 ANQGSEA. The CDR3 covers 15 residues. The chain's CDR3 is CSAVQNRRANTEAFF. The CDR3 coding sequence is TGCAGCGCTGTGCAAAACAGGCGGGCGAACACTGAAGCTTTCTTT.

Written as DNA, the CDR3 is TGCAGTGCTAGAGATAGGGGTGAAGCTTTCTTT. Protein product: CSARDRGEAFF. This rearrangement joins TRBV20-1 to TRBJ1-1, with D possibly being TRBD1 (5 bases). Per the germline V gene, CDR1 is DFQATT and CDR2 is SNEGSKA (reference sequence). The CDR3 length is 11 residues. V lost 0 bases to trimming and J lost 7 bases, with 6 bases between them.

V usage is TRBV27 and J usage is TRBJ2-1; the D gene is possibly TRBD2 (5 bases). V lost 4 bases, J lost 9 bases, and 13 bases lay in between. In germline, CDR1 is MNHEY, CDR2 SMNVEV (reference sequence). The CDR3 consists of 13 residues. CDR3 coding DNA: TGTGCCAGCAGTTCCCCCGGCCGGGGTGAGCAGTTCTTC. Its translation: CASSSPGRGEQFF.

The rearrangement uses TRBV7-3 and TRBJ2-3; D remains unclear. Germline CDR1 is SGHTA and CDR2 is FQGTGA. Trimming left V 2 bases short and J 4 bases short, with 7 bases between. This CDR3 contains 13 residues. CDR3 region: CASSLVLADTQYF. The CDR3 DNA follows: TGTGCCAGCAGCTTAGTTTTGGCAGATACGCAGTATTTT.

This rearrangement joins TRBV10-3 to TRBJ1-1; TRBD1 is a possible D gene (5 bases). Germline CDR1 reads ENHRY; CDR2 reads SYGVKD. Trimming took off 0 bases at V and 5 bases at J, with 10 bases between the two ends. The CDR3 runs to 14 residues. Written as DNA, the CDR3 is TGTGCCATCAGTGAGTCGGGGGGAGAAACTGAAGCTTTCTTT. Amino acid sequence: CAISESGGETEAFF.

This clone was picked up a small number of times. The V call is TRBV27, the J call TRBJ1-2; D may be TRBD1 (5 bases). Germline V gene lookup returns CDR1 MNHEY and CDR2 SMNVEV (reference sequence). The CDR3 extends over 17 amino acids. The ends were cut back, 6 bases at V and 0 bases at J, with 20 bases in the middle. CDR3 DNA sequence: TGTGCCAGCAGCAACCGACAGAGTGGGGCTTCTAACTATGGCTACACCTTC. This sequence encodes CASSNRQSGASNYGYTF.

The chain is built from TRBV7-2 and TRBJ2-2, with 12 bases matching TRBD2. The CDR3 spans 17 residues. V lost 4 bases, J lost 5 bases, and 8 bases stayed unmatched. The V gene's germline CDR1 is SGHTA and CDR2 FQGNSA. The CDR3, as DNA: TGTGCCAGCAGCTCCCGACTAGCGGGAGTGGCGACCGGGGAGCTGTTTTTT. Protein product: CASSSRLAGVATGELFF.

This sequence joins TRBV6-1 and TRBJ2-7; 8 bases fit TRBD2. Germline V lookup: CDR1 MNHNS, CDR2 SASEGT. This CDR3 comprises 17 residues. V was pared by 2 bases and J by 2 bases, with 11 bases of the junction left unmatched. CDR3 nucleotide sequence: TGTGCCAGCAGTGAATGGGCTAGCGGGCGGGGGACCTACGAGCAGTACTTC. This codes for CASSEWASGRGTYEQYF.

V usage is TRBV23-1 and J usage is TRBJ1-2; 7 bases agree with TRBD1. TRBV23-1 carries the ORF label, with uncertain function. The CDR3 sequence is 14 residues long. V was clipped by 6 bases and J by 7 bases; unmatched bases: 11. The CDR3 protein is CASRPRDSSSGYTF. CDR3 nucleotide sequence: TGCGCCAGCAGACCTAGGGACAGCTCGTCTGGCTACACCTTC.